Sequencing of this T cell receptor beta chain was carried out in a study of blood T cell repertoires in COVID-19. Study-level background: The United States, Italy and Spain were the sources of the acute and convalescent COVID-19 samples.

V lost 1 base and J lost 8, with 14 bases in between. This CDR3 region has 15 residues. Germline V gene sequence: CDR1 MGHRA, CDR2 YSYEKL. The authors' processing: Estimation of nucleated cell counts relied on the amplification of reference gene primers. Using immunoSEQ multiplex PCR, the repertoire was profiled, and TCRdb retains in-frame clones only, with some absent. The V and J calls and clone size come from that table; D and trimming were worked out from the DNA. The data show about 210,000 clones, 84% seen once. The sequence was collected from a woman older than 75 with COVID-19, enrolled during active disease. Sequencing was performed on peripheral blood. The rearrangement joins TRBV4-1 to TRBJ2-2; the D gene is possibly TRBD2 (5 bases). CDR3 DNA sequence: TGCGCCAGCAGCCAAGCTCGGGCAGCGGAGGGGGAGCTGTTTTTT. This gives the protein CASSQARAAEGELFF.